The 6 T cell receptor beta chains reported below all come from one sample, sequenced in a study of blood T cell repertoires in COVID-19. TCRdb's copy holds only in-frame clones and misses some; the assay was immunoSEQ multiplex PCR. The table includes approximately 88,000 clones, roughly 90% detected once. Sequencing input: peripheral blood. The origin of the receptors is a male donor with acute or convalescent COVID-19.

The V gene is TRBV18, the J gene TRBJ1-2; weak D call: TRBD1 (5 bases). The CDR3 length is 15 residues. Per germline, CDR1 KGHSH and CDR2 LQKENI. V was clipped by 3 bases and J by 6 bases, with 17 bases between them. The CDR3 sequence is CASSPRRDYSDGYTF. The CDR3 DNA follows: TGTGCCAGCTCACCCAGACGGGACTACTCTGATGGCTACACCTTC.

The rearrangement uses TRBV5-5 and TRBJ2-5; TRBD2 is a possible D gene (6 bases). The CDR3 is 14 residues long. Trimming stripped 0 bases from V and 2 bases from J, with 8 bases between. CDR1 and CDR2 from the germline V gene are SGHKS and YYEKEE (reference sequence). CDR3 coding DNA: TGTGCCAGCAGCTTGGTTGGGGGGCAAGAGACCCAGTACTTC. Its protein product is CASSLVGGQETQYF.

This chain links TRBV21-1 with TRBJ2-3; the DNA was not compared with TRBD2, the D call given in the table. TRBV21-1 is a documented pseudogene. The CDR3 runs 19 residues. For the CDR3, the DNA is TGTGCCAGCAGCCTACCGACTAGCGGGGGCATCCGGGGCACAGATACGCAGTATTTT. The encoded protein is CASSLPTSGGIRGTDTQYF.

The CDR3 region is CASSRLAGGTGELFF. DNA for the CDR3: TGTGCCAGCAGCCGACTAGCGGGGGGGACCGGGGAGCTGTTTTTT. The chain is built from TRBV3-1 (or the pseudogene TRBV3-2) and TRBJ2-2; 14 bases line up with TRBD2. This CDR3 region has 15 residues. V shed 4 bases, J shed 5 bases, and the junction held 0 bases outside the gene matches. Germline lookup yields CDR1 LGHDT and CDR2 YNNKEL (reference sequence).

The chain carries TRBV7-9 and TRBJ1-1; 7 bases are a match to TRBD1. The CDR3 runs 15 residues. Germline assignment: CDR1 SEHNR and CDR2 FQNEAQ (reference sequence). V lost 1 base, J lost 5 bases, and 7 bases stayed unmatched. CDR3 nucleotide sequence: TGTGCCAGCAGCTTAGTGACAGGGCCGGGGACTGAAGCTTTCTTT. Translation: CASSLVTGPGTEAFF.

The chain joins TRBV29-1 to TRBJ1-5; 10 nucleotides line up with TRBD1. This CDR3 has 13 residues. Germline CDR1 SQVTM, CDR2 ANQGSEA. V lost 3 bases and J lost 5; bases outside the gene matches: 1. This CDR3 is CSVEGTGDQPQHF. The DNA for the CDR3 is TGCAGCGTTGAGGGGACAGGGGATCAGCCCCAGCATTTT.